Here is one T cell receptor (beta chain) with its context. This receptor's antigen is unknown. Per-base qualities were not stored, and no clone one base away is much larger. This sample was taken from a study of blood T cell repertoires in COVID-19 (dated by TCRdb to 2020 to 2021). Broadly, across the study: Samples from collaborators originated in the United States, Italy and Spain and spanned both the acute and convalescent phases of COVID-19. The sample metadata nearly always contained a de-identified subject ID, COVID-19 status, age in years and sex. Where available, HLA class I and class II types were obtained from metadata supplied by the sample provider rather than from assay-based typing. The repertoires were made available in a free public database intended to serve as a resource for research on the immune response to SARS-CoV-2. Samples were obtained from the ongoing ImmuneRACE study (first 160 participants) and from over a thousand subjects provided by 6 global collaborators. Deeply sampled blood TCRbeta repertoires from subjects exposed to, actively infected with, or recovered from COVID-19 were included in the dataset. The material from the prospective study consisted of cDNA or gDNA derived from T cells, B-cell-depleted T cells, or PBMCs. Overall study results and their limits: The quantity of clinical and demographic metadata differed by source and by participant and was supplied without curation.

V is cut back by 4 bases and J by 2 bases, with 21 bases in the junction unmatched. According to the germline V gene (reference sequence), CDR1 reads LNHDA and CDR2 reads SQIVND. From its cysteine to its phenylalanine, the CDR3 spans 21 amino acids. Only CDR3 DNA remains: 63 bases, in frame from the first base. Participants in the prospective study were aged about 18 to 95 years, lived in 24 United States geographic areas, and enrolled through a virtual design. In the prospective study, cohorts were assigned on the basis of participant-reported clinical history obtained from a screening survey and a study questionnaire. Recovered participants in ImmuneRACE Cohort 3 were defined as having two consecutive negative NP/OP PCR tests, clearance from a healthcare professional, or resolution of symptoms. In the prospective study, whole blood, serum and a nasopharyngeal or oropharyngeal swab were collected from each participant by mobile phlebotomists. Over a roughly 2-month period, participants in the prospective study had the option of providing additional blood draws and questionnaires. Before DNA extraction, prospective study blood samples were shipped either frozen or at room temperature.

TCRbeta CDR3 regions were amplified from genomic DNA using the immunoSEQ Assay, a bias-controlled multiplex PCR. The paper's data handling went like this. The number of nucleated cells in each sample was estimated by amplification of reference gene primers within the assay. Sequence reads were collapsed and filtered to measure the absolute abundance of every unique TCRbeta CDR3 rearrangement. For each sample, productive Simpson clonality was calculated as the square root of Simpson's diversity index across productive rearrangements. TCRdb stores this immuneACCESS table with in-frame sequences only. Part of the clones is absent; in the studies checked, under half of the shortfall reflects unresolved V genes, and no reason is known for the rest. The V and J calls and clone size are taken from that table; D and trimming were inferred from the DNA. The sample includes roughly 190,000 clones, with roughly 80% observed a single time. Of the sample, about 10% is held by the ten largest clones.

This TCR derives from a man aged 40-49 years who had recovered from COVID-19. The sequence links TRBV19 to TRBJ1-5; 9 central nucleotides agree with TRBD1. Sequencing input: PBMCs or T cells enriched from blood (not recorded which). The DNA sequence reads TGTGCCAGTAGTACTGGGAGAACCGGGACAGGGATGTTTGGTGGCAATCAGCCCCAGCATTTT. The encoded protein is CASSTGRTGTGMFGGNQPQHF.